This T cell receptor beta chain was found in a study of CD8 T cells in ankylosing spondylitis. This CDR3 contains 17 residues. The germline gives CDR1 SGHDT, CDR2 YYEEEE. Deletions cut 1 base from V and 0 bases from J, with 13 bases between. Quantitative 5'-RACE with molecular barcodes was used to make the TCR beta libraries. TCRdb itself ran the 5' RACE reads through MiXCR, one entry per CDR3 protein. Of more than 650,000 distinct CDR3 sequences listed, roughly 10% are singletons. Only a few counts were recorded for this clonotype. As yet, its antigen is unknown. Findings and caveats of the study: What appeared characteristic of ankylosing spondylitis blood was a TCR beta motif of seven to nine highly homologous variants. Researchers reportedly found disease-linked clones significantly enriched in matched ankylosing spondylitis synovial fluid. Past research had described some motif variants in reactive arthritis synovial fluid and blood.

The chain joins TRBV5-6 to TRBJ2-2; D is perhaps TRBD1 (5 bases). This receptor was identified in a male donor with ankylosing spondylitis. Sample: blood, either unsorted or a sorted T cell fraction (not recorded which). As DNA, the CDR3 is TGTGCCAGCAGCTTGCTTTTCGAGACAGCGAACACCGGGGAGCTGTTTTTT. Translation: CASSLLFETANTGELFF.